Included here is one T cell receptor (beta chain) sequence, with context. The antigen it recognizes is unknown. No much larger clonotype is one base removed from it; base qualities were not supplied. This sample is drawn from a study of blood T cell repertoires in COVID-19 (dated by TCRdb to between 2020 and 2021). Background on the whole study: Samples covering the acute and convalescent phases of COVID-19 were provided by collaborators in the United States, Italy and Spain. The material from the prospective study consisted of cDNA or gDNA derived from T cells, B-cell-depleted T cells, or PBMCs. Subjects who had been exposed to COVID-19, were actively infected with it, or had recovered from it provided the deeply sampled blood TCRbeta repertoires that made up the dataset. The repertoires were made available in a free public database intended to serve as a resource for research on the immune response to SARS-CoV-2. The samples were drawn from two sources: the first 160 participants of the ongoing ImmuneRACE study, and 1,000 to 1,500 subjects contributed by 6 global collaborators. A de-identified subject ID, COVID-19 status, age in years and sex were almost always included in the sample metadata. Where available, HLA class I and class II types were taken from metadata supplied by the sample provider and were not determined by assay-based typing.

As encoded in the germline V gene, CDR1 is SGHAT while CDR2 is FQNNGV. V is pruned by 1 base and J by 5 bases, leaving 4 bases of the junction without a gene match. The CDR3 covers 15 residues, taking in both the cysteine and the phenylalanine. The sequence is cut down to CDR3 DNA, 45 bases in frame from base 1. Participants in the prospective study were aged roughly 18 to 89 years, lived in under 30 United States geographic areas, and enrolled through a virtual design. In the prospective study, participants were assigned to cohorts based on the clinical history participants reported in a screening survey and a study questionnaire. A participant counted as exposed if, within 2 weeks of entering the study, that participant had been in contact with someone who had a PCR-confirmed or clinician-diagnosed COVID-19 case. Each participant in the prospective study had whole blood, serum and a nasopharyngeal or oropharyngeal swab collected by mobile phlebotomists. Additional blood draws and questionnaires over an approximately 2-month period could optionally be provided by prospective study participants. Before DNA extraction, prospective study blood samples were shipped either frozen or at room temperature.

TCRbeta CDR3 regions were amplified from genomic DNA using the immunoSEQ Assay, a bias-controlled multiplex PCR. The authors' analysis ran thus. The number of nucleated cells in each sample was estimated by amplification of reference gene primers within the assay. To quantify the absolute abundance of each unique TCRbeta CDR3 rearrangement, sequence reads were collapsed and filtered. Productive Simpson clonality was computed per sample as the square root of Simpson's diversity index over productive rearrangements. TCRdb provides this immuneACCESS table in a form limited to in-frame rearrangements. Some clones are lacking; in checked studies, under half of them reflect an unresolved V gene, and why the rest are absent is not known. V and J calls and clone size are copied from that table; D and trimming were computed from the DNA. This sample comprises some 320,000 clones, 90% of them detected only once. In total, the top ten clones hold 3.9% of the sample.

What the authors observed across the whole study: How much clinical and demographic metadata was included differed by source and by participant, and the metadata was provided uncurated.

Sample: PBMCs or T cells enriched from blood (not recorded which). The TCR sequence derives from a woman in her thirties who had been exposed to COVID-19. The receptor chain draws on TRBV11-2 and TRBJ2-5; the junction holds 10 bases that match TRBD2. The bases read TGTGCCAGCAGCTTAGTCGGTAGCGGGGGGGAGACCCAGTACTTC. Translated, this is CASSLVGSGGETQYF.